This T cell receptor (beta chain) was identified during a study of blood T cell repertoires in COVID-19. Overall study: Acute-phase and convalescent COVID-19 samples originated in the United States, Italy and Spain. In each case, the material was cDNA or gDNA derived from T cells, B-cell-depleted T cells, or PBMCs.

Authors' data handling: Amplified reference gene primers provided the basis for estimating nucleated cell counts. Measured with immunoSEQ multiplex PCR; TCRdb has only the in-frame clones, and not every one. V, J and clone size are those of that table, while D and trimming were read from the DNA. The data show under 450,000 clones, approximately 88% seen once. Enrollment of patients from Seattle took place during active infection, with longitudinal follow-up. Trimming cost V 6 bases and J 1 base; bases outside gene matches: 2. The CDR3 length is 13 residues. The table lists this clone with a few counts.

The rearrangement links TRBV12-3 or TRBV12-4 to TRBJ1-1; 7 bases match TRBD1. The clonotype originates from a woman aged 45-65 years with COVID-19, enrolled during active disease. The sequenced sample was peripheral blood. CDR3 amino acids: CASRRGRNTEAFF. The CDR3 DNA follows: TGTGCCAGCAGAAGGGGGCGGAACACTGAAGCTTTCTTT.